Here is one T cell receptor (beta chain) with its context. This receptor's antigen is unknown. It has no much larger one-base neighbor in the sample; base qualities were not kept. The cohort comprised fewer than 700 healthy bone marrow donors. Cohort members were all nominally healthy when sampled, although unrecorded immune exposures were likely present. The donor tested CMV seronegative, placing the donor among the 350 to 400 seronegative members of the cohort. A peripheral blood sample was provided by each donor, and peripheral blood mononuclear cells were used for TCR beta sequencing. The Qiagen DNeasy Blood Extraction Kit was used to extract genomic DNA from the blood cell samples. V loses 4 bases of germline sequence and J loses 2 bases, and the interval between the two ends is 8 bases. Its CDR3 holds 13 amino acids, cysteine through phenylalanine. The CDR3 DNA has 39 bases and is translated from base 1. The germline V gene encodes CDR1 SNHLY and CDR2 FYNNEI.

The data were taken from a study of cytomegalovirus exposure and HLA in healthy donors (dated by TCRdb to about 2017). At the level of the whole study: According to an earlier analysis of a few hundred of the donors, about 190 million T cells yielded some 120 million unique TCR beta sequences and approximately 300 Gb of sequence data. Five DR-DQ haplotypes were handled as single units for association and clustering, since linkage in the cohort was strong. Rather than drawing on any new phenotypic data, the later analysis identified candidate immune exposures from TCR beta sequences and the way those sequences occurred across donors. Of the 350 to 450 genotyped donors, 81% were placed in the genetic ancestry cluster associated with self-reported Caucasian donors. An early release covering 550 to 650 HLA-typed donors comprised 300 to 350 gigabases of sequencing data and about 90 million unique TCR sequences. A separate validation cohort of about 110 different subjects was used in addition to the approximately 700-subject first cohort. Donor age, sex, ethnicity and CMV serostatus were compiled together with the repertoire data. The study profiled the T cell repertoires of fewer than 850 subjects by immunosequencing and related them to cytomegalovirus serostatus. Across some 400 genotyped donors of the cohort, an average of approximately 200,000 unique TCR beta nucleotide sequences per donor were sequenced, and roughly 20% of those sequences were non-productive. HLA typing included class I and class II loci at four-digit resolution. Every discovery cohort repertoire had been produced on one sequencing platform. To decide whether each TCR beta V gene segment behaved as functional or pseudogenic, an earlier analysis of some 600 of the donors relied on high-throughput TCR beta sequencing. The study combined high-throughput TCR immunosequencing, statistical association of individual TCRs with disease status, and machine learning to predict cytomegalovirus infection status. The aim of the study was to test whether cataloging public T cell receptors could identify signatures of past pathogen exposure. In a later genetic analysis, genome-wide SNP genotypes for about three fifths of the roughly 670 donors were used, and that subset was treated as a discovery cohort. Typing coverage varied by locus: 629-630 donors for A, B, C, DRB1 and DQB1; 500 to 550 for DQA1; over 600 for DPA1; 400 to 480 for DPB1. A later analysis re-analyzed previously published TCR beta repertoires from approximately 670 donors and added high-resolution HLA genotyping to study TCR occurrence patterns. Broader findings and caveats from the paper: Assigning TCR associations to individual alleles was difficult when HLA alleles, especially DR and DQ, strongly co-occurred. A later genetic analysis reported fewer N-insertions in productive TCRs among donors in an Asian-associated ancestry cluster than the approximately 700-donor mean. CMV serostatus was the only immune exposure information available for the cohort. Because some donors lacked HLA typing at each locus, the association tests relied only on the typed subset. It was suggested by the authors that the approach could potentially be generalized to other disease states and immunological phenotypes. An earlier analysis of approximately 570 of the donors showed that most TCR beta V segments appeared in productive rearrangements either about 87% or about 30% of the time, which broadly matched IMGT annotations. A total of 150 to 200 TCR beta chains were listed by the study as associated with cytomegalovirus. A later genetic analysis associated a missense DCLRE1C variant with V-gene and J-gene trimming of TCR beta chains, and an independent cohort replicated the association. A few of the identified cytomegalovirus-associated TCR beta chains were confirmed in vitro to be specific for cytomegalovirus antigens. In both the original and validation cohorts, the classifier was reported to diagnose cytomegalovirus status with high specificity and sensitivity. According to a later analysis, most CMV-associated TCR beta chains appeared to be HLA-restricted, and the HLA associations seemed to be driven largely by CMV exposure. The earlier analysis of fewer than 750 of the donors excluded approximately 17 rarely observed V segments, including chromosome 9 orphons, because counts were too low. According to a later analysis, TCR association rates differed among HLA loci, with DRB1 alleles showing the most associated TCRs and HLA-C alleles showing the fewest. A further reported finding was that TCR beta sequences accurately predicted the HLA-A and HLA-B alleles for most subjects in the first cohort. The cohort was sequenced for TCR beta chains only, and without alpha or paired-chain data the features that could be detected were limited. Most TCR sequences were seen in very few donors, while some public TCRs were found in many individuals. In a later analysis, several top co-occurrence clusters were reported to appear linked to parvovirus B19, influenza, CMV and Epstein-Barr virus. In a later analysis, about 16,000 TCR beta sequences were associated with specific HLA alleles at a false discovery rate of 0.05. Roughly uniform sequencing depth across donors was assumed in presence/absence analyses, although this assumption may not hold. The sequencing pipeline was judged likely to have produced a cluster of highly shared sequence variants as a technical artifact. Compared with equally common non-associated chains, HLA-associated TCR beta chains in a later analysis were more clonally expanded and had lower generation probabilities. Some IMGT-functional V segments, including TRBV6-2 and TRBV6-3, could not be distinguished by the 87-base-pair reads and were therefore excluded. Correlated functional status among segregating V segments might reflect linkage disequilibrium, but an unknown experimental factor could not be ruled out.

The protocol used for the library was the immunoSEQ multiplex PCR assay. A mixture of 60 forward primers for TCR Vbeta segments and 13 reverse primers for TCR Jbeta segments was used in the multiplex PCR. The CDR3 region of rearranged TCR beta genes was amplified from genomic DNA by a multiplex PCR assay. The Illumina HiSeq System was used to sequence the amplified TCR beta libraries as 87-base-pair reads. The original methods were these. In a later analysis, some 80 million unique TCR beta chains were counted across the approximately 670 repertoires, and around 10 million of these chains were shared by at least two donors. Raw reads were error-corrected and collapsed into unique sequences with a nearest-neighbor algorithm that merged closely related sequences to remove PCR and sequencing errors. V, D and J gene segments were assigned by aligning CDR3 sequences to IMGT reference sequences. For a sequence to be retained, a match of at least six nucleotides to both a V gene segment and a J gene segment was required. Rearrangements were called productive when the CDR3 lacked stop codons and stayed in frame with V and J; all others were non-productive. Following IMGT convention, CDR3 was defined as the stretch from the second conserved V-encoded cysteine to the conserved J-encoded phenylalanine. The earlier analysis of about 500 of the donors excluded sequences that lacked an unambiguous match to a single V gene segment. In an earlier analysis of several hundred of the donors, V segments were called functional above 56.7% productive rearrangements and were called segregating when the between-donor standard deviation exceeded 5%. A statistical classification framework was developed to diagnose cytomegalovirus status using the catalog of TCR beta chain sequences. In a later analysis, TCR nucleotide sequences were compared against IMGT/GENE-DB human TR gene sequences so that V and J genes could be assigned. In a later analysis, CDR3 sequences and most-parsimonious VDJ recombination scenarios were assigned using the TCRdist pipeline. In a later analysis, each TCR beta chain was defined by its CDR3 amino acid sequence together with its V-gene family, and reads without a unique V-gene family were excluded. In a later analysis, 500 to 700 highly shared, low-generation-probability nucleotide sequences were removed to address suspected cross-contamination and a sequencing artifact. For each public chain, a later analysis derived a clonal expansion index from normalized ranks of inferred template counts within each repertoire. In a later analysis, generation probabilities were computed using a VDJ recombination model fitted to out-of-frame rearrangements, and the results were checked against IGoR. A later analysis scored TCR-TCR, TCR-HLA and TCR-CMV co-occurrence with hypergeometric tests, applying a repertoire-size bias correction to TCR pairs. In a later analysis, false discovery rates were estimated by permuting HLA or CMV assignments 20 times. In a later analysis, co-occurring TCRs were grouped using DBSCAN, with TCRdist sequence similarity added in when clustering inside HLA-allele-positive subsets. For co-occurrence clustering, repertoires with fewer than 30,000 or more than 120,000 public chains were excluded, along with five or six repertoires with anomalous nucleotide sharing. The source is immuneACCESS, and TCRdb retained only in-frame sequences with V and J called. Part of the clones is not carried over; for the studies checked, unresolved V genes explain less than half of this, and the remainder is unexplained. That table supplies the V and J calls and clone size; D and trimming were determined from the DNA. This sample lists about 130,000 clones; around 81% were detected once. 0.55% to 0.85% of the sample is in the top ten clones.

This TCR derives from a man aged 18 to 30 in good health and CMV-seronegative. The sequenced material came from PBMCs. The sequence links TRBV2 to TRBJ1-2, with a weak D call of TRBD1 (6 bases match). The DNA sequence is TGTGCCAGCAGTGGACAGGCCAACTATGGCTACACCTTC. Its translation reads: CASSGQANYGYTF.